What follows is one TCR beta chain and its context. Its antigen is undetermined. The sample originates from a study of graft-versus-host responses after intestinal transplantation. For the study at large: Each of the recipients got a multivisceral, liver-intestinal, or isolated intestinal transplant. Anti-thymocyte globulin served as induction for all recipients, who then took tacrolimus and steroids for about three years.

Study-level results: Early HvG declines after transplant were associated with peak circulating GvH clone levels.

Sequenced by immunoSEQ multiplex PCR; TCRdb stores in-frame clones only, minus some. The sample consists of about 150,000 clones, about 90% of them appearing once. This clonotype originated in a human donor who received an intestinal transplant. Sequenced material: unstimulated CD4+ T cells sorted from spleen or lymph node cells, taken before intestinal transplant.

This CDR3 is CASSEDRINNEQFF. For the CDR3, the DNA is TGTGCCAGCAGCGAGGACAGGATCAACAATGAGCAGTTCTTC. The J gene is TRBJ2-1, the V gene TRBV2; TRBD1 matches 7 bases. The CDR3 runs 14 residues. CDR1 SNHLY and CDR2 FYNNEI come from the germline V gene. V lost 6 bases to trimming and J lost 5 bases; unmatched junction nucleotides: 7.